Listed below are T cell receptor beta chains from one sample, sequenced in a study of T cells in Graves' hyperthyroidism and ophthalmopathy. TCRdb itself ran the multiplex PCR reads through MiXCR, one entry per CDR3 protein. This table has under 450,000 distinct CDR3 sequences, less than 15% appearing once. The sample was blood. The receptors originated from a man aged 30 to 45 with Graves' hyperthyroidism that later progressed to Graves' ophthalmopathy. The CDR3 runs from the conserved cysteine through the conserved F or W. The order of the fields is J gene, D gene, clone size, V gene, CDR3 protein, CDR3 DNA. D genes are given only for firm matches. Size values are once, few and many counts, or a class for expanded clones, and some rows have none.

J: TRBJ1-1; D: TRBD1; size: -; V: TRBV9; CDR3: CASSTRQGWVDTEAFF; DNA: TGTGCCAGCAGCACGCGACAGGGGTGGGTTGACACTGAAGCTTTCTTT
J: TRBJ2-3; D: TRBD2; size: many; V: TRBV27; CDR3: CASRYRTSGGPTDTQYF; DNA: TGTGCCAGCCGATACAGGACTAGCGGGGGGCCCACAGATACGCAGTATTTT
J: TRBJ2-5; D: -; size: many; V: TRBV3-1; CDR3: CASSQARWQGYETQYF; DNA: TGTGCCAGCAGCCAAGCCCGGTGGCAGGGTTACGAGACCCAGTACTTC
J: TRBJ1-5; D: -; size: many; V: TRBV5-1; CDR3: CASSSPWEGVPQHF; DNA: TGCGCCAGCAGCTCCCCCTGGGAGGGGGTTCCCCAGCATTTT
J: TRBJ1-3; D: -; size: -; V: TRBV9; CDR3: CASSPTFHSGNTIYF; DNA: TGTGCCAGCAGCCCTACTTTCCACTCTGGAAACACCATATATTTT
J: TRBJ2-3; D: -; size: many; V: TRBV5-1; CDR3: CASSFLAGSTDTQYF; DNA: TGCGCCAGCAGCTTCTTGGCGGGGAGCACAGATACGCAGTATTTT
J: TRBJ2-2; D: -; size: -; V: TRBV11-3; CDR3: CASSPPDTGELFF; DNA: TGTGCCAGCAGCCCCCCCGACACCGGGGAGCTGTTTTTT
J: TRBJ2-7; D: -; size: many; V: TRBV5-1; CDR3: CASSLARDNYEQYF; DNA: TGCGCCAGCAGCTTGGCCAGGGATAACTACGAGCAGTACTTC
J: TRBJ1-2; D: TRBD1; size: few; V: TRBV3-1; CDR3: CASSHLRDRAGGYTF; DNA: TGTGCCAGCAGCCATCTCCGGGACAGGGCGGGCGGCTACACCTTC
J: TRBJ1-5; D: -; size: many; V: TRBV27; CDR3: CASSFLGPGHSNQPQHF; DNA: TGTGCCAGCAGTTTTTTGGGCCCCGGCCACAGCAATCAGCCCCAGCATTTT
J: TRBJ2-3; D: TRBD1; size: few; V: TRBV11-2; CDR3: CASSLDRGQGQDTQYF; DNA: TGTGCCAGCAGCTTAGATAGAGGACAGGGTCAAGATACGCAGTATTTT
J: TRBJ1-5; D: -; size: many; V: TRBV28; CDR3: CASKGGGSNQPQHF; DNA: TGTGCCAGCAAAGGCGGGGGGAGCAATCAGCCCCAGCATTTT
J: TRBJ1-6; D: -; size: -; V: TRBV30; CDR3: CAWSDEVSSYNSPLHF; DNA: TGTGCCTGGAGTGATGAGGTTAGCTCCTATAATTCACCCCTCCACTTT
J: TRBJ2-3; D: TRBD2; size: -; V: TRBV5-1; CDR3: CASSTTAGGPPDTQYF; DNA: TGTGCCAGCAGCACAACAGCGGGGGGGCCGCCAGATACGCAGTATTTT
J: TRBJ2-7; D: TRBD1; size: few; V: TRBV29-1; CDR3: CSVELRDRGSSYEQYF; DNA: TGCAGCGTTGAACTCCGGGACAGGGGTTCCTCCTACGAGCAGTACTTC
J: TRBJ2-5; D: -; size: many; V: TRBV7-9; CDR3: CASSLGWGTQETQYF; DNA: TGTGCCAGCAGCTTAGGGTGGGGAACTCAAGAGACCCAGTACTTC
J: TRBJ2-3; D: TRBD2; size: few; V: TRBV20-1; CDR3: CSARVASGDTQYF; DNA: TGCAGTGCTAGAGTTGCTAGCGGGGATACGCAGTATTTT
J: TRBJ2-1; D: -; size: -; V: TRBV3-1; CDR3: CASSHDEQFF; DNA: TGTGCCAGCAGCCACGATGAGCAGTTCTTC
J: TRBJ2-1; D: TRBD2; size: -; V: TRBV7-9; CDR3: CASSSGLAGASNEQFF; DNA: TGTGCCAGCAGCTCGGGACTAGCGGGGGCCTCCAATGAGCAGTTCTTC
J: TRBJ2-5; D: TRBD2; size: few; V: TRBV30; CDR3: CAWSVREGRETQYF; DNA: TGTGCCTGGAGTGTACGGGAGGGTCGAGAGACCCAGTACTTC
J: TRBJ1-2; D: TRBD1; size: -; V: TRBV6-2/TRBV6-3; CDR3: CASSYRDSGGHTF; DNA: TGTGCCAGCAGTTACCGGGACAGTGGTGGCCACACCTTC
J: TRBJ1-5; D: -; size: many; V: TRBV7-2; CDR3: CASSLYTGGNQPQHF; DNA: TGTGCCAGCAGCTTATATACCGGGGGTAATCAGCCCCAGCATTTT
J: TRBJ2-3; D: TRBD2; size: many; V: TRBV6-1; CDR3: CASRTSGGDTDTQYF; DNA: TGTGCCAGCAGGACTAGCGGGGGGGACACAGATACGCAGTATTTT
J: TRBJ1-1; D: -; size: few; V: TRBV19; CDR3: CASSIPTVDHTEAFF; DNA: TGTGCCAGTAGTATACCAACGGTAGATCACACTGAAGCTTTCTTT
J: TRBJ1-2; D: -; size: few; V: TRBV19; CDR3: CASSPYRIDYGYTF; DNA: TGTGCCAGTAGTCCTTACAGGATCGACTATGGCTACACCTTC
J: TRBJ2-1; D: -; size: few; V: TRBV3-1; CDR3: CASSQDWSTYNEQFF; DNA: TGTGCCAGCAGCCAAGATTGGTCGACTTACAATGAGCAGTTCTTC
J: TRBJ2-7; D: -; size: -; V: TRBV12-3/TRBV12-4; CDR3: CASSFIHHEQYF; DNA: TGTGCCAGCAGTTTCATCCATCACGAGCAGTACTTC
J: TRBJ2-3; D: -; size: -; V: TRBV3-1; CDR3: CASSRKGTSTDTQYF; DNA: TGTGCCAGCAGCCGCAAGGGGACGAGCACAGATACGCAGTATTTT
J: TRBJ1-1; D: -; size: few; V: TRBV19; CDR3: CASTMGLGQLNTEAFF; DNA: TGTGCCAGTACGATGGGCCTCGGACAACTGAACACTGAAGCTTTCTTT
J: TRBJ2-1; D: -; size: -; V: TRBV29-1; CDR3: CSVALASEQFF; DNA: TGCAGCGTAGCACTAGCTTCTGAGCAGTTCTTC
J: TRBJ2-7; D: -; size: -; V: TRBV13; CDR3: CASSLRSETAYEQYF; DNA: TGTGCCAGCAGCTTACGGTCCGAGACGGCCTACGAGCAGTACTTC
J: TRBJ1-5; D: TRBD1; size: few; V: TRBV12-3/TRBV12-4; CDR3: CASRRQGIRQPQHF; DNA: TGTGCCAGCAGGCGACAGGGAATCCGGCAGCCCCAGCATTTT
J: TRBJ2-3; D: -; size: many; V: TRBV27; CDR3: CASSSGRYPYSTDTQYF; DNA: TGTGCCAGCAGTTCCGGACGCTACCCATACAGCACAGATACGCAGTATTTT
J: TRBJ1-1; D: TRBD1; size: many; V: TRBV20-1; CDR3: CSARDVQGDTEAFF; DNA: TGCAGTGCTAGAGATGTGCAGGGGGACACTGAAGCTTTCTTT
J: TRBJ1-2; D: -; size: many; V: TRBV2; CDR3: CASSHNNGYTF; DNA: TGTGCCAGCAGTCATAACAATGGCTACACCTTC
J: TRBJ1-2; D: TRBD1; size: many; V: TRBV30; CDR3: CAWSRTGRYGYTF; DNA: TGTGCCTGGAGTAGGACAGGGAGGTATGGCTACACCTTC
J: TRBJ1-5; D: TRBD1; size: -; V: TRBV6-1; CDR3: CASSPTGGPHQPQHF; DNA: TGTGCCAGCAGTCCTACAGGGGGCCCACATCAGCCCCAGCATTTT
J: TRBJ2-2; D: TRBD2; size: many; V: TRBV7-8; CDR3: CASSLRLAGGVGELFF; DNA: TGTGCCAGCAGCTTACGACTAGCGGGGGGAGTCGGGGAGCTGTTTTTT
J: TRBJ2-1; D: -; size: few; V: TRBV27; CDR3: CASSLSIRGPLGSEQFF; DNA: TGTGCCAGCAGTTTATCGATCAGGGGCCCCCTTGGATCGGAGCAGTTCTTC
J: TRBJ1-2; D: -; size: few; V: TRBV19; CDR3: CASSIDRRGRYGYTF; DNA: TGTGCCAGTAGTATAGATCGTCGGGGGAGGTATGGCTACACCTTC
J: TRBJ1-6; D: -; size: few; V: TRBV6-1; CDR3: CASSEFHRTDNSPLHF; DNA: TGTGCCAGCAGTGAATTCCATAGGACAGACAATTCACCCCTCCACTTT
J: TRBJ2-1; D: TRBD1; size: -; V: TRBV7-9; CDR3: CASSWGQGPHEQFF; DNA: TGTGCCAGCAGTTGGGGACAGGGGCCCCATGAGCAGTTCTTC
J: TRBJ2-2; D: -; size: many; V: TRBV9; CDR3: CASSVDPGSTGELFF; DNA: TGTGCCAGCAGCGTAGATCCAGGAAGCACCGGGGAGCTGTTTTTT
J: TRBJ2-6; D: -; size: many; V: TRBV28; CDR3: CASSLLGTSGANVLTF; DNA: TGTGCCAGCAGTTTATTAGGGACTTCCGGGGCCAACGTCCTGACTTTC
J: TRBJ2-3; D: -; size: -; V: TRBV27; CDR3: CASSLLPLDTQYF; DNA: TGTGCCAGCAGTTTATTACCTTTAGATACGCAGTATTTT
J: TRBJ1-4; D: -; size: many; V: TRBV7-8; CDR3: CASSAQGPGNEKLFF; DNA: TGTGCCAGCAGCGCTCAGGGTCCTGGCAATGAAAAACTGTTTTTT
J: TRBJ1-1; D: -; size: many; V: TRBV28; CDR3: CASRVGNTEAFF; DNA: TGTGCCAGCAGAGTGGGTAACACTGAAGCTTTCTTT
J: TRBJ1-1; D: -; size: many; V: TRBV12-3/TRBV12-4; CDR3: CASSFSGSLSTEAFF; DNA: TGTGCCAGCAGTTTTTCAGGATCACTGAGCACTGAAGCTTTCTTT
J: TRBJ1-5; D: -; size: -; V: TRBV6-1; CDR3: CASSAGKGQPQHF; DNA: TGTGCCAGCAGTGCTGGGAAGGGTCAGCCCCAGCATTTT
J: TRBJ2-1; D: TRBD1; size: -; V: TRBV6-4; CDR3: CASSCRDSRNNEQFF; DNA: TGTGCCAGCAGTTGCCGGGACAGTCGCAACAATGAGCAGTTCTTC
J: TRBJ1-6; D: TRBD1; size: -; V: TRBV7-8; CDR3: CASTGTGGALYNSPLHF; DNA: TGTGCCAGCACCGGGACAGGGGGCGCGCTCTATAATTCACCCCTCCACTTT
J: TRBJ1-2; D: -; size: many; V: TRBV11-2; CDR3: CASSSRQSHYGYTF; DNA: TGTGCCAGCAGCTCCCGGCAGTCCCACTATGGCTACACCTTC
J: TRBJ1-1; D: -; size: once; V: TRBV4-1; CDR3: CASSPSPGWGNTEAFF; DNA: TGCGCCAGCAGCCCATCACCGGGCTGGGGGAACACTGAAGCTTTCTTT
J: TRBJ2-1; D: -; size: many; V: TRBV7-9; CDR3: CASSFSWAGGAYNEQFF; DNA: TGTGCCAGCAGCTTTTCGTGGGCAGGCGGGGCCTACAATGAGCAGTTCTTC
J: TRBJ1-6; D: -; size: many; V: TRBV6-5; CDR3: CASSYSSGHSSPLHF; DNA: TGTGCCAGCAGTTACTCCTCCGGCCACAGTTCACCCCTCCACTTT
J: TRBJ1-1; D: -; size: -; V: TRBV19; CDR3: CASSMKVTEAFF; DNA: TGTGCCAGTAGTATGAAAGTCACTGAAGCTTTCTTT
J: TRBJ1-2; D: -; size: many; V: TRBV4-1; CDR3: CASSQRQGNYGYTF; DNA: TGCGCCAGCAGCCAGCGGCAGGGGAACTATGGCTACACCTTC
J: TRBJ1-6; D: TRBD1; size: few; V: TRBV12-3/TRBV12-4; CDR3: CASSYQGAGSPLHF; DNA: TGTGCCAGCAGTTATCAGGGGGCAGGGTCACCCCTCCACTTT
J: TRBJ1-4; D: -; size: many; V: TRBV11-1; CDR3: CASSVGQTTNEKLFF; DNA: TGTGCCAGCAGCGTCGGACAAACGACTAATGAAAAACTGTTTTTT